A selection of T cell receptor beta chains follows, all from one sample in a study of cytomegalovirus exposure and HLA in healthy donors. Sequencing was performed with immunoSEQ multiplex PCR; in TCRdb, only in-frame clones are kept and a portion is missing. The sample contains 150,000 to 200,000 clones, roughly 88% of which appear only once. Sequenced sample: PBMCs. The receptors were sampled from a man aged 18 to 30 in good health and CMV-seropositive. Each CDR3 is given with its conserved first and last residue. D genes are given only for firm matches. The size of a clone is reported for some rows only, either as once, few or many, or as a class for expanded clones.

abundance	v_gene	d_gene	j_gene	CDR3aa	CDR3nt
-	TRBV30	TRBD1	TRBJ1-6	CAWSGDRVDSPLHF	TGTGCCTGGAGTGGCGACAGGGTGGATTCACCCCTCCACTTT
-	TRBV6-1	-	TRBJ2-1	CASSVQGLGNEQFF	TGTGCCAGCAGCGTTCAGGGACTGGGGAATGAGCAGTTCTTC
few	TRBV9	TRBD2	TRBJ2-7	CASSVDPDSGVRYEQYF	TGTGCCAGCAGCGTAGACCCGGATAGCGGGGTTAGATATGAGCAGTACTTC
-	TRBV11-3	TRBD1	TRBJ1-2	CASSLFGWTGPSYGYTF	TGTGCCAGCAGCTTATTCGGTTGGACAGGGCCATCCTATGGCTACACCTTC
-	TRBV7-9	-	TRBJ2-7	CASSLDPGLAEQYF	TGTGCCAGCAGCTTAGATCCGGGTTTAGCCGAGCAGTACTTC
-	TRBV27	-	TRBJ1-1	CASSLLTPGVNTEAFF	TGTGCCAGCAGTTTATTGACTCCGGGAGTGAACACTGAAGCTTTCTTT
-	TRBV19	TRBD2	TRBJ2-1	CASTWTSGGAGNEQFF	TGTGCCAGTACCTGGACTAGCGGGGGGGCAGGGAATGAGCAGTTCTTC
-	TRBV30	-	TRBJ1-2	CAWSEPRTAGANYGYTF	TGTGCCTGGAGTGAACCCCGGACAGCTGGAGCTAACTATGGCTACACCTTC
-	TRBV14	-	TRBJ1-2	CASSQDFGRGGYTF	TGTGCCAGCAGCCAAGATTTTGGCAGGGGCGGCTACACCTTC
once	TRBV5-4	-	TRBJ2-6	CASRWDNSGANVLTF	TGTGCCAGCAGATGGGACAACTCTGGGGCCAACGTCCTGACTTTC
-	TRBV15	-	TRBJ1-1	CATSRDLAEEAFF	TGTGCCACCAGCAGAGATCTGGCCGAAGAAGCTTTCTTT